The 15 T cell receptor beta chains reported below all come from one sample, sequenced in a study of cytomegalovirus exposure and HLA in healthy donors. Primers for the PCR totalled 60 Vbeta and 13 Jbeta. Measured with immunoSEQ multiplex PCR; TCRdb has only the in-frame clones, and not every one. The top ten clones hold around 3% of a sample with over 150,000 clones, 55% to 70% of them seen once. The sample taken for sequencing was PBMCs. The receptor source for this set is a woman aged 40 to 49 in good health and CMV-seropositive.

The chain joins TRBV18 to TRBJ2-1; 7 positions match TRBD1. The CDR3 runs to 15 residues. V gave up 2 bases and J gave up 8 bases; unmatched junction bases: 9. Germline V gene lookup returns CDR1 KGHSH and CDR2 LQKENI. As DNA, the CDR3 is TGTGCCAGCTCACCAGCTCAGGGGGAAGCTTATGAGCAGTTCTTC. Residues: CASSPAQGEAYEQFF.

The chain is built from TRBV21-1 and TRBJ1-4; the table's D call of TRBD1 was not tested on the DNA. TRBV21-1 has pseudogene status. The CDR3 totals 15 residues. This chain's CDR3 is CASSKFWTANEKLFF. DNA of the CDR3: TGTGCCAGCAGCAAATTCTGGACAGCAAATGAAAAACTGTTTTTT.

This chain joins TRBV10-3 and TRBJ2-7, with 9 nucleotides matching TRBD2. The germline CDR1 and CDR2 sequences are ENHRY and SYGVKD. V was pared by 6 bases and J by 3 bases, with 6 bases of the junction left unmatched. The CDR3 extends over 14 amino acids. This CDR3 is CAISPIAGDYEQYF. CDR3 in DNA: TGTGCCATCAGCCCAATAGCGGGAGACTACGAGCAGTACTTC.

The chain employs TRBV11-2 and TRBJ2-7; D call uncertain. CDR1 is SGHAT and CDR2 is FQNNGV in the germline V gene. Trimming removed 2 bases at V and 3 bases at J, with 11 bases between. The CDR3 consists of 14 residues. The CDR3 loop is CASSLITSGYEQYF. The CDR3 DNA is TGTGCCAGCAGCTTAATTACCTCCGGCTACGAGCAGTACTTC.

The rearrangement links TRBV6-5 to TRBJ1-2, with TRBD1 matching over 10 bases. The CDR3 is 14 amino acids. CDR1 is MNHEY and CDR2 is SVGAGI in the germline V gene. The trim removed 6 bases at V and 4 bases at J, leaving 5 bases unmatched. The CDR3 sequence: CASSLGQGGYGYTF. The CDR3 DNA follows: TGTGCCAGCAGCTTAGGACAGGGGGGCTATGGCTACACCTTC.

The chain couples TRBV5-1 to TRBJ2-3; TRBD1 is a possible D gene (6 bases). V dropped 5 bases and J dropped 1 base, with 8 bases sitting between them. The CDR3 covers 13 residues. CDR1 and CDR2 (germline): SGHRS, YFSETQ. CDR3 in DNA: TGCGCCAGCAGAGGGGGAGGCACAGATACGCAGTATTTT. Protein: CASRGGGTDTQYF. Full variable domain (outside the CDR3, taken from reference TRBV5-1 and TRBJ2-3): KAGVTQTPRYLIKTRGQQVTLSCSPISGHRSVSWYQQTPGQGLQFLFEYFSETQRNKGNFPGRFSGRQFSNSRSEMNVSTLELGDSALYLCASRGGGTDTQYFGPGTRLTVL.

CDR3 protein: CASSLTGTGNNEQFF. The CDR3 DNA follows: TGTGCCAGCAGCCTCACCGGGACAGGGAACAATGAGCAGTTCTTC. This chain connects TRBV7-3 to TRBJ2-1, with 9 positions matching TRBD1. The CDR3 is made up of 15 amino acids. Germline V gene lookup returns CDR1 SGHTA and CDR2 FQGTGA. J lost 5 bases, V lost 5 bases, and 7 bases had no gene match.

The chain uses TRBV9 and TRBJ2-7; 8 nucleotides match TRBD2. The germline CDR1 and CDR2 sequences are SGDLS and YYNGEE. The CDR3 runs to 14 residues. V shed 0 bases, J shed 3 bases, and the junction held 2 bases outside the gene matches. The CDR3 region is CASSVASGSYEQYF. The CDR3 coding sequence is TGTGCCAGCAGCGTAGCAAGCGGGAGCTACGAGCAGTACTTC.

The chain employs TRBV5-6 and TRBJ2-5; 9 bases are a match to TRBD2. The J call may be wrong; the DNA end is better matched by TRBJ2-7. In germline, CDR1 is SGHDT, CDR2 YYEEEE. There are 15 residues in the CDR3. The CDR3 nucleotides read TGTGCCAGCAGCTTGCAAGCGGGAGGCTCCTACGAGCAGTACTTC. Translated: CASSLQAGGSYEQYF.

The chain links TRBV19 to TRBJ2-7; 9 bases fit TRBD1. CDR3 length: 15 residues. Trimming cost V 6 bases and J 5 bases; bases outside gene matches: 11. Germline lookup yields CDR1 LNHDA and CDR2 SQIVND (reference sequence). The CDR3 nucleotides read TGTGCCAGTAGCACATATGGGACAGGGAATCACGAGCAGTACTTC. Amino acid sequence: CASSTYGTGNHEQYF.

This rearrangement joins TRBV18 to TRBJ2-5; a possible D gene is TRBD2 (6 bases). The germline V gene has CDR1 KGHSH and CDR2 LQKENI. Trimming took off 6 bases at V and 5 bases at J, with 13 bases between the two ends. This CDR3 contains 13 residues. The CDR3, as DNA: TGTGCCAGCTCTCCCGGGAGTATGGAGACCCAGTACTTC. Translated, it gives CASSPGSMETQYF.

There are a few counts of this clone. The V call is TRBV10-3, the J call TRBJ2-1; D might be TRBD2 (6 bases). CDR1 is ENHRY and CDR2 is SYGVKD in the germline V gene. V was clipped by 6 bases and J by 8 bases, with 8 bases between them. This CDR3 has 11 residues. In DNA form, the CDR3 reads TGTGCCATCAGCCCTAGCGATGAGCAGTTCTTC. Translated: CAISPSDEQFF.

This clone was counted between two and nine times. Compared with germline, one end of the junction differs, possibly owing to a read error. The V call is TRBV27, the J call TRBJ1-5; TRBD1 aligns across 9 bases. The CDR3 runs 16 residues. Germline assignment: CDR1 MNHEY and CDR2 SMNVEV (reference sequence). CDR3 region: CASSPSGTGNNQPQNF. The DNA for the CDR3 is TGTGCCAGCAGTCCATCAGGGACAGGGAACAATCAGCCCCAGAATTTT.

The V gene is TRBV18, the J gene TRBJ1-3, with a weak D call TRBD1 (6 bases). V was pared by 2 bases and J by 4 bases, with 12 bases between. CDR3 size: 15 residues. Germline V gene data show CDR1 as KGHSH and CDR2 as LQKENI. CDR3 sequence: CASSPNRAGGNTIYF. Here the CDR3 DNA reads TGTGCCAGCTCACCAAACAGGGCAGGAGGAAACACCATATATTTT.

The V and J genes are TRBV6-5 and TRBJ2-5; D not certain. CDR3 length: 14 amino acids. Germline CDR1 and CDR2: MNHEY and SVGAGI. Trimming removed 0 bases at V and 1 base at J, with 6 bases between. This chain's CDR3 is CASSYSSPQETQYF. The CDR3 nucleotides are TGTGCCAGCAGTTACTCGAGTCCCCAAGAGACCCAGTACTTC.